This T cell receptor (beta chain) derives from a study of T cell responses to AZD1222 COVID-19 vaccine. In the study overall: Both about-4-week and about-12-week second-dose recipients were combined. Study-wide points: Vaccine-related CD4 TCRs covered spike, predominating at 160-218 and 743-854. Unmutated variant regions are reportedly the target of nearly half of TCRs that are spike-specific. Donors skewed white British and female; clonal diversity was possibly underestimated.

Data came from immunoSEQ multiplex PCR; TCRdb stores just in-frame clones and leaves some out. The sample gives about 190,000 clones, about nine tenths of which show up once; approximately 0.98% is in the top ten. The CDR3 is made up of 14 amino acids. The germline V gene has CDR1 LNHDA and CDR2 SQIVND (reference sequence). Between the trimmed V and J ends, which lost 3 bases and 2 bases, there was a span of 11 bases. Note on this clone: Antigen unknown.

Material: peripheral blood, obtained on day 0 of AZD1222 vaccination. The source is an adult in good health. The chain joins TRBV19 to TRBJ2-7; a weak D match, TRBD1 (6 bases). CDR3 protein: CASSISDSTYEQYF. The CDR3 DNA sequence: TGTGCCAGTAGTATCTCGGACAGCACCTACGAGCAGTACTTC.